These 6 T cell receptor beta chains were all obtained from the same sample, sequenced in a study of CD8+ T cells in alopecia areata. RNA was extracted and reverse transcribed into cDNA as the sequencing template. Sequencing was performed with immunoSEQ multiplex PCR; in TCRdb, only in-frame clones are kept and a portion is missing. The table lists fewer than 200,000 clones, approximately 65% of them singletons. The material was CD8+ T cells sorted from blood, obtained at week 0. Receptor source: a human donor with alopecia areata.

With respect to this clone: This same CDR3 is encoded by further DNA sequences in the sample. The chain has TRBV30 and TRBJ1-5; D might be TRBD1 (5 bases). V was cut by 4 bases and J by 1 base, with 11 bases left in between. CDR1 is GTSNPN and CDR2 is SVGIG in the germline V gene (reference sequence). The CDR3 contains 14 residues. CDR3 sequence reads: CAWTGTASNQPQHF. The CDR3 DNA follows: TGTGCCTGGACTGGGACGGCGAGCAATCAGCCCCAGCATTTT.

The chain recombines TRBV30 with TRBJ2-3; D is possibly TRBD1 (5 bases). Trimming stripped 4 bases from V and 6 bases from J, with 17 bases between. Germline lookup yields CDR1 GTSNPN and CDR2 SVGIG (reference sequence). This CDR3 is built from 14 residues. The chain's CDR3 is CAWNVEGVLDTQYF. CDR3 coding DNA: TGTGCCTGGAACGTGGAAGGGGTGTTGGATACGCAGTATTTT.

The CDR3 is CSVPGPMNGYTF. The CDR3 DNA reads as TGCAGCGTCCCCGGGCCGATGAATGGCTACACCTTC. The chain is built from TRBV29-1 and TRBJ1-2; D gene uncertain. The CDR3 covers 12 residues. V lost 6 bases, J lost 6 bases, and 14 bases lay in between. Looked up from germline, CDR1 is SQVTM and CDR2 is ANQGSEA.

The chain recombines TRBV7-6 with TRBJ2-3; D is possibly TRBD2 (6 bases). The ends were cut back, 5 bases at V and 6 bases at J, with 21 bases in the middle. Per the germline V gene, CDR1 is SGHVS and CDR2 is FNYEAQ. The CDR3 runs 16 residues. CDR3 residues: CASSPQVRGSPDTQYF. CDR3 coding DNA: TGTGCCAGCAGCCCGCAGGTGCGGGGCAGTCCGGATACGCAGTATTTT.

Only one count was recorded for this clone. The genes are TRBV25-1 and TRBJ1-3; no clear D. Germline V lookup: CDR1 MGHDK, CDR2 SYGVNS. Deletions cut 1 base from V and 2 bases from J, with 6 bases between. The CDR3 has 14 amino acids. The CDR3 nucleotides are TGTGCCAGCAGTGAATTCAGTACTGGAAACACCATATATTTT. Its protein is CASSEFSTGNTIYF. The entire variable domain, with the rest obtained from reference TRBV25-1 and TRBJ1-3, is as follows: EADIYQTPRYLVIGTGKKITLECSQTMGHDKMYWYQQDPGMELHLIHYSYGVNSTEKGDLSSESTVSRIRTEHFPLTLESARPSHTSQYLCASSEFSTGNTIYFGEGSWLTVV.

J is TRBJ2-1 and V is TRBV15; D might be TRBD1 (6 bases). The CDR3 runs 17 residues. Trimming cost V 3 bases and J 8 bases, with 23 bases left between them. The germline V gene encodes CDR1 LNHNV and CDR2 YYDKDF (reference sequence). The CDR3 reads CATSRSRRHLRGDEQFF. In nucleotides, the CDR3 is TGTGCCACCAGCAGGTCCCGGCGGCACCTCAGGGGCGATGAGCAGTTCTTC.